This T cell receptor beta chain was captured by sequencing in a study of T cell responses to AZD1222 COVID-19 vaccine (dated by TCRdb to the early 2020s). A note on the overall study: AZD1222 recipients with second doses at about 4 weeks or about 12 weeks were pooled, because spike-specific TCR depth and breadth did not differ between schedules. A total of about 250 trial participants underwent TCR sequencing, of whom nearly 210 had received two doses of AZD1222 and about 26 had received two doses of the MenACWY control vaccine. Trial participants were enrolled into age subgroups of 18-55, 56-69 and 70-plus years, which contained approximately 150, 28 and 58 TCR-sequenced participants, respectively. Findings and caveats that apply to the study as a whole: Because no day 14 peak-response samples were available, the repertoires could be characterized only after the peak T cell response. Reportedly, close to half of the unique spike-specific TCRs recognized epitopes lying outside the regions that are mutated in the B.1.351 and B.1.1.7 variants. Conclusions about previously exposed vaccinees are limited, since just a handful of AZD1222 recipients were seropositive for SARS-CoV-2 at baseline. After two AZD1222 doses, spike-specific TCR breadth and depth were significantly higher than at day 0 and than in MenACWY recipients. Most participants were white British and females outnumbered males, and the authors suggested that clonal diversity may have been underestimated. The vaccine-associated CD4 TCRs covered the entire spike protein, and the dominant responses fell in regions 160-218 and 743-854. The 56-69-year group was small, and its depth increase did not reach significance, likely because of low power.

Sample time point, as interpreted from the label and publication: baseline before first vaccination. The vaccinee samples were drawn from two UK trials, COV001 and COV002, one of which was a single-blind randomized controlled phase 2/3 trial testing AZD1222 (ChAdOx1 nCoV-19) in healthy adults. Trial participant PBMC samples were collected at day 0 and day 28 after the second dose for TCRbeta chain sequencing. The germline V gene (reference sequence) yields SGHNT for CDR1 and YYREEE for CDR2. The CDR3, cysteine through phenylalanine, is 16 amino acids long. CDR3 DNA is the only sequence kept; it has 48 bases, read in frame from the first base. Clipping removes 4 bases from V and 3 bases from J, with 11 as the unmatched junction base count. The CDR3 regions of human TCRbeta chains were subjected to immunosequencing. The original methods were these. Repertoire TCRs were checked for matches against a reference library of SARS-CoV-2-specific TCRs that had been generated using the MIRA antigen-specificity platform. Breadth was defined as the fraction of unique TCRs that were SARS-CoV-2-associated. Depth was defined as the fraction of total T cells that were SARS-CoV-2-associated. Using the MIRA data, every spike-specific TCR was mapped to the spike region that the TCR reacted to and assigned to either a CD4 or a CD8 class. Log10-transformed breadth and depth values were compared by one-way ANOVA with Sidak's multiple comparisons tests. TCRdb limited this immuneACCESS table to in-frame rearrangements with V and J called. A share of clones is missing; checked studies link under half to unresolved V genes, and the rest is unexplained. The DNA gave D and trimming, while V, J and clone size come from that table. This sample lists about 140,000 clones; about 87% were detected once. The top ten clonotypes cover 4.5% to 6.5% of the sample.

With respect to this clone: Its recognized antigen is unknown. Nothing much larger sits one base from this clone, and base qualities are not available.

Source: peripheral blood, taken on day 0 of AZD1222 vaccination. This TCR came from an adult in good health. The chain employs TRBV5-4 and TRBJ2-7, with 9 middle bases fitting TRBD1. The CDR3 region: CASSPPPGQGNYEQYF. The DNA sequence is given as TGTGCCAGCAGCCCCCCCCCGGGACAGGGTAACTACGAGCAGTACTTC.